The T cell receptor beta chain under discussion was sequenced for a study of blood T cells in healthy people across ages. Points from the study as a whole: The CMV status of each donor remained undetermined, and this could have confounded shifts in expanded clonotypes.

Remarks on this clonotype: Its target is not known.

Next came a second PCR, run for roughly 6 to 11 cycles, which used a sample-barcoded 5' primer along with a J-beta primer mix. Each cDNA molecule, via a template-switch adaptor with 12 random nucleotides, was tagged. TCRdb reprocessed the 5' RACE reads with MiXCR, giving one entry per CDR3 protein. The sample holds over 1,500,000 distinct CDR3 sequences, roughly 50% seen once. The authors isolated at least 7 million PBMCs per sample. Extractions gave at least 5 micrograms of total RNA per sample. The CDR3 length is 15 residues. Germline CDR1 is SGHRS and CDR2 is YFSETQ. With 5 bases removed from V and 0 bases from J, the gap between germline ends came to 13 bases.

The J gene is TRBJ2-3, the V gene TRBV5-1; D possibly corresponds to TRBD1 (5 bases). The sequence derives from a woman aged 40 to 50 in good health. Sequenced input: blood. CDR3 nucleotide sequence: TGCGCCAGCAGGCCGGACACCCTAAGCACAGATACGCAGTATTTT. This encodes CASRPDTLSTDTQYF.